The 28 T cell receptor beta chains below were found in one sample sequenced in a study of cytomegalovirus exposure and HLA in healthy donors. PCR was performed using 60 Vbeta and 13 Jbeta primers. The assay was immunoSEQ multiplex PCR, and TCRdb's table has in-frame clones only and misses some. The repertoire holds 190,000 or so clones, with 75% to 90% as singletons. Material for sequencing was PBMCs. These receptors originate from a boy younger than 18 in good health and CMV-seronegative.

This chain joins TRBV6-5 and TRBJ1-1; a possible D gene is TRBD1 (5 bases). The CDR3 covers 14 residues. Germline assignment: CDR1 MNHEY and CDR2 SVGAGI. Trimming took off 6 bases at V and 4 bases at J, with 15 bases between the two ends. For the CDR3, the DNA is TGTGCCAGCAGGTCCGGGGGGTTGAGCACTGAAGCTTTCTTT. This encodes CASRSGGLSTEAFF.

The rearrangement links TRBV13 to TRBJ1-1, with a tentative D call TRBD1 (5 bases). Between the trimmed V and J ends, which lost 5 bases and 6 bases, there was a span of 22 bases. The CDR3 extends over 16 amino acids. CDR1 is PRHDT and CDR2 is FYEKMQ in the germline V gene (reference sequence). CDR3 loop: CASSQGLAGSGAEAFF. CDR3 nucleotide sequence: TGTGCCAGCAGCCAGGGCCTCGCGGGATCCGGGGCTGAAGCTTTCTTT.

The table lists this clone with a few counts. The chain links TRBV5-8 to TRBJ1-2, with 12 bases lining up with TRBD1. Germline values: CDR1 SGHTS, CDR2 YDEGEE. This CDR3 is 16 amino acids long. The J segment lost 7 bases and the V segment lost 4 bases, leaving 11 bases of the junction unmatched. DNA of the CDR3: TGTGCCAGCAGCCCCCGGGACAGGGGGCGTTTAGCTGGCTACACCTTC. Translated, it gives CASSPRDRGRLAGYTF.

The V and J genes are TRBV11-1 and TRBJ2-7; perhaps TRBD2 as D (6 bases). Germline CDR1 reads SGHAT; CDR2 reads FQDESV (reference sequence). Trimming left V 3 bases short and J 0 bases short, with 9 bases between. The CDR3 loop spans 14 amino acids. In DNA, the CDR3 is TGTGCCAGCAGCTTTTCGGGGGACTCCTACGAGCAGTACTTC. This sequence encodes CASSFSGDSYEQYF.

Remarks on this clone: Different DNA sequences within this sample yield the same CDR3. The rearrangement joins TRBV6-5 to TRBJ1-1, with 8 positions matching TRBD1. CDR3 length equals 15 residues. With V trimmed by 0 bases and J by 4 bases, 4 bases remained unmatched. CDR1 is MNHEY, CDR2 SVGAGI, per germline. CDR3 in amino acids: CASSYSDRGGTEAFF. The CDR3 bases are TGTGCCAGCAGTTACTCAGACAGGGGTGGCACTGAAGCTTTCTTT.

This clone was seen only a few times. CDR3 sequence: CASSLVGGGHSPLHF. The CDR3 DNA reads TGCGCCAGCAGCTTGGTAGGGGGTGGGCATTCACCCCTCCACTTT. This chain links TRBV5-1 with TRBJ1-6, with TRBD1 as a possible D gene (6 bases). CDR3 size: 15 residues. V lost 0 bases and J 8 bases, leaving 12 bases between the germline ends. Germline V gene lookup returns CDR1 SGHRS and CDR2 YFSETQ.

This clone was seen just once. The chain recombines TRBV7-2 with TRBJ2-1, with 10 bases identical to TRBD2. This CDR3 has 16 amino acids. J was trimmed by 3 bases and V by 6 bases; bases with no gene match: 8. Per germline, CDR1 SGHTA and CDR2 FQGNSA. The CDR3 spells CASSLRAGGGYNEQFF. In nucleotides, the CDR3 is TGTGCCAGCAGTCTACGAGCGGGAGGGGGCTACAATGAGCAGTTCTTC. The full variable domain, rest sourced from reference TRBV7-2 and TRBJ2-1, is GAGVSQSPSNKVTEKGKDVELRCDPISGHTALYWYRQSLGQGLEFLIYFQGNSAPDKSGLPSDRFSAERTGGSVSTLTIQRTQQEDSAVYLCASSLRAGGGYNEQFFGPGTRLTVL.

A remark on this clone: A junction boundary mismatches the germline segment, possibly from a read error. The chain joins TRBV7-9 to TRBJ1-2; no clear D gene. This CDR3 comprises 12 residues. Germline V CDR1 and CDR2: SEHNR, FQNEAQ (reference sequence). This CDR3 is CSSSLSIEGYTF. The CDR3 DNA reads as TGTTCCAGCAGCTTATCCATCGAGGGCTACACCTTC.

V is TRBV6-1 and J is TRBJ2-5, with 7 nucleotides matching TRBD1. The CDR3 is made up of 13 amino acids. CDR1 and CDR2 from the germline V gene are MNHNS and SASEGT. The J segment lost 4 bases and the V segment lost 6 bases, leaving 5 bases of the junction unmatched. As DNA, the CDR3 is TGTGCCAGCAGCACGACAGGGCTAGAGACCCAGTACTTC. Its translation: CASSTTGLETQYF.

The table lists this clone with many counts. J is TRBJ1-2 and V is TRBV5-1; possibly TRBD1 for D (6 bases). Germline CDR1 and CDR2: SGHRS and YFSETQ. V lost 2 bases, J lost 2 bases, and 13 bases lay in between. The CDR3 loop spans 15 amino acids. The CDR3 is CASSLGSGENYGYTF. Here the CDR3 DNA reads TGCGCCAGCAGCTTAGGTTCAGGGGAAAACTATGGCTACACCTTC.

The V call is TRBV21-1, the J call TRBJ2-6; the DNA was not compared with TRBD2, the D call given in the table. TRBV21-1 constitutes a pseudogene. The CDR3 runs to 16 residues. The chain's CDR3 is CASSKARGSGANVLTF. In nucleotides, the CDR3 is TGTGCCAGCAGCAAAGCGCGGGGCTCTGGGGCCAACGTCCTGACTTTC.

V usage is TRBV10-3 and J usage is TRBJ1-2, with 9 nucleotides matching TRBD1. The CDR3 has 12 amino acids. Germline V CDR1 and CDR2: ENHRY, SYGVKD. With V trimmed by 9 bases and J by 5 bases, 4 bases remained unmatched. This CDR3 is CAMLGQGYGYTF. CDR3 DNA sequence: TGTGCCATGCTGGGACAGGGATATGGCTACACCTTC.

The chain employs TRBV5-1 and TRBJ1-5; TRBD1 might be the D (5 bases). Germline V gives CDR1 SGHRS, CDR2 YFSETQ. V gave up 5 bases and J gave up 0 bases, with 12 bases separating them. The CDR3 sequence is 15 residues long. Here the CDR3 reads CASRATADSNQPQHF. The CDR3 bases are TGCGCCAGCAGGGCGACAGCCGATAGCAATCAGCCCCAGCATTTT.

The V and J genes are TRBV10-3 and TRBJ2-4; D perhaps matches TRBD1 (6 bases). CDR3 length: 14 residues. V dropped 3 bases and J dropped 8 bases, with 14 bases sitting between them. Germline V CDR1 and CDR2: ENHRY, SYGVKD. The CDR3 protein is CAISETTGLDIQYF. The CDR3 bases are TGTGCCATCAGTGAAACGACAGGTTTGGACATTCAGTACTTC.

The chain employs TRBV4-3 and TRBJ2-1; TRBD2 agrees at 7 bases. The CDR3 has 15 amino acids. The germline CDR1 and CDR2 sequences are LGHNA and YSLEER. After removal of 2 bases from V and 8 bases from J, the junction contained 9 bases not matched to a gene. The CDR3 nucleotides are TGCGCCAGCAGCCAACTCTGGACTAGTGCGGATGAGCAGTTCTTC. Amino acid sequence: CASSQLWTSADEQFF.

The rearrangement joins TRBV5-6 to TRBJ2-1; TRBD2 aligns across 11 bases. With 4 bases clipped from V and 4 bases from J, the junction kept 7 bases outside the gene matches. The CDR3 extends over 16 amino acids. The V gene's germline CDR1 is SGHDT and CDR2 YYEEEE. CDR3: CASSALAGGGYNEQFF. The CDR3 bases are TGTGCCAGCAGCGCTCTAGCGGGAGGTGGTTACAATGAGCAGTTCTTC.

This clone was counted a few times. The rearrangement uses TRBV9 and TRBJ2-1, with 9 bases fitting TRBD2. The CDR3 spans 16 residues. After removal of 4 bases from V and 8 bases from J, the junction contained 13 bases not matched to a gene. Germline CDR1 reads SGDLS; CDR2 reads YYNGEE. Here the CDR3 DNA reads TGTGCCAGCAGCTTAGGGCTAGCGGGATTAGAAGATGAGCAGTTCTTC. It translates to CASSLGLAGLEDEQFF.

CDR3 sequence reads: CASSGWTSGSYNEQFF. The CDR3 region has the DNA TGTGCCAGCAGTGGCTGGACTAGCGGCTCCTACAATGAGCAGTTCTTC. V is TRBV25-1 and J is TRBJ2-1; 10 nucleotides match TRBD2. V dropped 4 bases and J dropped 0; count of bases not matched to a gene: 3. Germline V gene lookup returns CDR1 MGHDK and CDR2 SYGVNS. This CDR3 spans 16 amino acids.

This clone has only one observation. CDR3 DNA sequence: TGTGCCAGTAGTATAGATCGGAGGGCCACCGGGGAGCTGTTTTTT. Its translation: CASSIDRRATGELFF. V is TRBV19 and J is TRBJ2-2, with a tentative D call TRBD2 (6 bases). Trimming stripped 0 bases from V and 4 bases from J, with 9 bases between. From germline, CDR1 is LNHDA and CDR2 SQIVND (reference sequence). The CDR3 totals 15 residues.

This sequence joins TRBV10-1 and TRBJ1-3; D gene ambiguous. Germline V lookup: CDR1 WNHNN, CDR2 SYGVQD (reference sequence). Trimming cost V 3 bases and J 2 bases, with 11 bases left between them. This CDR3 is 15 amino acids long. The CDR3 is CASSDPRLTGNTIYF. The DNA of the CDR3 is TGCGCCAGCAGTGATCCCAGGCTCACTGGAAACACCATATATTTT.

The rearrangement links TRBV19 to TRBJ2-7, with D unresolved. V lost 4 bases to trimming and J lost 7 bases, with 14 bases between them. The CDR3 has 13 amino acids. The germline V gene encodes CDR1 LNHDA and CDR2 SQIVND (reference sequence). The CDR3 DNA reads TGTGCCAGTAGTACACACCCCAACAGTGAGCAGTACTTC. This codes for CASSTHPNSEQYF.

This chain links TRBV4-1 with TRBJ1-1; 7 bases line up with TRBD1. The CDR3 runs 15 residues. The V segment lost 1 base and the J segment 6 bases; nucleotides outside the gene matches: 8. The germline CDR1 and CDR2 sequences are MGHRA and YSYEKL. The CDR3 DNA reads TGCGCCAGCAGCCAAGCCCAGACAGGGTTGGCTGAAGCTTTCTTT. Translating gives CASSQAQTGLAEAFF.

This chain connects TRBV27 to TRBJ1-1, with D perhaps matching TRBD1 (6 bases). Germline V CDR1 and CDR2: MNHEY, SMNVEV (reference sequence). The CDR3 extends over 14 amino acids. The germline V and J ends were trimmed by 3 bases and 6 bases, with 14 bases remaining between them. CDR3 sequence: CASSFAGEKPEAFF. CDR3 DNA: TGTGCCAGCAGTTTCGCAGGGGAGAAGCCTGAAGCTTTCTTT.

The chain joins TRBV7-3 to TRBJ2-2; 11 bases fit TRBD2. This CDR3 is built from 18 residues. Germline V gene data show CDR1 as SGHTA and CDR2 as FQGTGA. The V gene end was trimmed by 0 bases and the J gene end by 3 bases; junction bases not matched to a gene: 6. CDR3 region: CASSLTGIAGGYTGELFF. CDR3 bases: TGTGCCAGCAGCTTAACCGGGATAGCGGGAGGGTACACCGGGGAGCTGTTTTTT.

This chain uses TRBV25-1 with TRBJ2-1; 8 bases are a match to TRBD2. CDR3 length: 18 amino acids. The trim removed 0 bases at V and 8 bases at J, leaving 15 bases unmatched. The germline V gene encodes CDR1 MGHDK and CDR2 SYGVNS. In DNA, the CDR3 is TGTGCCAGCAGTGAATATTTCCATCCAGCGGGGGCCGGGGATGAGCAGTTCTTC. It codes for CASSEYFHPAGAGDEQFF.

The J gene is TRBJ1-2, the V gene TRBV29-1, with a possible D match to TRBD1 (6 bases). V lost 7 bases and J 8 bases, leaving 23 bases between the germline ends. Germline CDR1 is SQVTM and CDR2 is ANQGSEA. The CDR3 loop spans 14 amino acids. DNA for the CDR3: TGCAGCGCCGGTTGGGGGGGGGCGCGAAACGGCTACACCTTC. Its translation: CSAGWGGARNGYTF.

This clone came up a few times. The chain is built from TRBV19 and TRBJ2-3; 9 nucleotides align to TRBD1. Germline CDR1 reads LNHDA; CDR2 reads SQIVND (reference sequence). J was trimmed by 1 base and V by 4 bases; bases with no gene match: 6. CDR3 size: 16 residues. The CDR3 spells CASSRDWDRGTDTQYF. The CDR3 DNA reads TGTGCCAGTAGTAGAGACTGGGACAGGGGCACAGATACGCAGTATTTT.

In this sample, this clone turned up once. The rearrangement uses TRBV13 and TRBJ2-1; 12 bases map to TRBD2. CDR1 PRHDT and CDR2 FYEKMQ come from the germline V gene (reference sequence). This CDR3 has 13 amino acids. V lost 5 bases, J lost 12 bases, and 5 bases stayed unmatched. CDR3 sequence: CASSLGLAGPQFF. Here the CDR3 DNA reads TGTGCCAGCAGCCTCGGACTAGCGGGGCCGCAGTTCTTC. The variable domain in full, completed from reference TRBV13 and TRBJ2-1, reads AAGVIQSPRHLIKEKRETATLKCYPIPRHDTVYWYQQGPGQDPQFLISFYEKMQSDKGSIPDRFSAQQFSDYHSELNMSSLELGDSALYFCASSLGLAGPQFFGPGTRLTVL.